This T cell receptor beta chain is drawn from a study of siplizumab effects on memory and regulatory T cells. About the research overall: Siplizumab at 1 ug/mL was tested against drug-free controls in paired reactions.

The mixed lymphocyte reaction cells underwent coculture at 37°C for about six days. J lost 3 bases, V lost 6 bases, and 4 bases had no gene match. The CDR3 runs to 13 residues. Germline V CDR1 and CDR2: MNHEY, SMNVEV (reference sequence). Method: immunoSEQ multiplex PCR; TCRdb's copy keeps in-frame clones and lacks some. The sample records about 6,600 clones, roughly 38% being singletons. Findings and limits, study-wide: No assignable naive or memory phenotype existed for roughly 80-96% of proliferating CD4+ or CD8+ clones. Major contributors to the alloresponse seemed to be naive T cells, which also appeared more diverse than memory cells. Confirmation that proliferating Tregs from siplizumab cultures had suppressive function was not obtained.

Turning to this clone: As yet, its antigen is unknown.

This TCR was sampled from a human donor in good health; the cells came from an allogeneic mixed lymphocyte reaction. Source material: CFSE-low (dividing) CD8+ T cells sorted from an allogeneic mixed lymphocyte reaction. The chain uses TRBV27 and TRBJ1-1; 7 bases align to TRBD1. The CDR3 sequence: CASRPGGYTEAFF. CDR3 DNA sequence: TGTGCCAGCAGACCAGGGGGGTACACTGAAGCTTTCTTT.